This TCR beta chain derives from a study of T cell repertoires in cytomegalovirus infection. The CDR3 spans 17 residues. Germline V gives CDR1 MNHEY, CDR2 SVGEGT. Trimming pared 7 bases from V and 6 bases from J, leaving 24 bases between. Turning to this clonotype: The antigen is undetermined.

Each CDR3 protein is one row after TCRdb ran MiXCR on the reads. Found here are approximately 120,000 distinct CDR3 sequences, over 30% of them singletons; the top ten hold 45% to 65%. The rearrangement links TRBV6-2 or TRBV6-3 to TRBJ2-2; D is possibly TRBD2 (6 bases). This clonotype originated in a human donor in good health (CMV status not recorded). Some clones in this sample may be carry-over from other donors' samples. This material consisted of CD8+ T cells from cultured PBMCs, taken from culture after CMV antigen stimulation. This CDR3 reads CASTLRRRDGLPGELFF. DNA of the CDR3: TGTGCCAGCACCTTGCGGCGGCGGGACGGGCTCCCCGGGGAGCTGTTTTTT.